The 16 T cell receptor beta chains below all came from one sample that was sequenced in a study of shared clonotypes between healthy human individuals (dated by TCRdb to the early 2020s). For the CD8 naive samples, CD45RO-negative cells were positively selected for CCR7, yielding a CD45RA+CCR7+ population from which TemRA cells were excluded. The library was built by means of the immunoSEQ multiplex PCR assay. TCRdb took this table from immuneACCESS and kept in-frame rearrangements with V and J called. Such tables lack part of the clones; where checked against another copy, unresolved V genes explain under half of the gap, and the rest is unexplained. The sample contains about 2 million clones, approximately 94% of them found a single time. The ten biggest clones cover 0.9% to 1.3% of the sample. Material for sequencing was naive CD8+ T cells sorted from blood. What this sample's cell subset or site label stands for: CD45RA+CCR7+. The receptors here all came from a man between 18 and 35 years old in good health.

The chain links TRBV10-3 to TRBJ2-7, with D possibly being TRBD1 (5 bases). The V end was cut by 3 bases, the J end by 2 bases, with 8 bases between. Germline CDR1 reads ENHRY; CDR2 reads SYGVKD. CDR3 length: 13 residues. The CDR3 sequence is CAISDETAYEQYF. CDR3 DNA: TGTGCCATCAGTGATGAGACAGCCTACGAGCAGTACTTC.

This chain joins TRBV6-5 and TRBJ1-5; maybe TRBD1 (5 bases). Germline V gene data show CDR1 as MNHEY and CDR2 as SVGAGI. Trimming took 2 bases from V and 0 from J, leaving 11 bases between them. The CDR3 consists of 16 residues. CDR3 region: CASSYGALGSNQPQHF. In DNA, the CDR3 is TGTGCCAGCAGTTACGGGGCCCTCGGTAGCAATCAGCCCCAGCATTTT.

The V gene is TRBV21-1, the J gene TRBJ2-7. TRBV21-1 is designated a pseudogene. This CDR3 spans 14 amino acids. The CDR3 region has the DNA TGTGCCAGCAGCAAAGTACCGCTCTTCTACGAGCAGTACTTC. This sequence encodes CASSKVPLFYEQYF.

This clone was seen a single time. CDR3 DNA: TGTGCCAGCAGCGTAGAGGATGGATCCTACAATGAGCAGTTCTTC. Its protein is CASSVEDGSYNEQFF. The rearrangement joins TRBV9 to TRBJ2-1; D is uncertain. The CDR3 runs to 15 residues. The germline V and J ends were trimmed by 0 bases and 1 base, with 8 bases remaining between them. Germline V gene lookup returns CDR1 SGDLS and CDR2 YYNGEE.

The chain combines TRBV6-1 with TRBJ2-5; D unresolved. The J call is in doubt because the DNA end fits TRBJ2-7 better. Per germline, CDR1 MNHNS and CDR2 SASEGT. The CDR3 totals 13 residues. CDR3 amino acids: CASSEMGTYEQYF. The CDR3 DNA reads TGTGCCAGCAGTGAAATGGGTACCTACGAGCAGTACTTC.

The gene calls are TRBV2 and TRBJ2-7, with 13 bases fitting TRBD2. Unmatched junction bases numbered 3, after V lost 5 bases and J lost 2 bases. Germline CDR1 and CDR2: SNHLY and FYNNEI. This CDR3 is 15 amino acids long. This chain's CDR3 is CASSRLAGGTYEQYF. The CDR3 coding sequence is TGTGCCAGCAGTCGACTAGCGGGAGGTACCTACGAGCAGTACTTC.

This chain uses TRBV4-1 with TRBJ2-4; TRBD2 matches at 11 bases. The CDR3 extends over 13 amino acids. V dropped 0 bases and J dropped 15; count of bases not matched to a gene: 4. Germline loops: CDR1 MGHRA, CDR2 YSYEKL. CDR3 amino acids: CASSQERLAGLYF. The CDR3 DNA is TGCGCCAGCAGCCAAGAACGACTAGCGGGGTTGTACTTC.

Regarding this clone: The sample contains more than one DNA sequence encoding this CDR3. The chain has TRBV4-1 and TRBJ2-3, with D maybe TRBD2 (6 bases). V dropped 0 bases and J dropped 5 bases, with 6 bases sitting between them. The CDR3 has 13 amino acids. CDR1 and CDR2 (germline): MGHRA, YSYEKL. As DNA, the CDR3 is TGCGCCAGCAGCCAAGAGGGGGGAGATACGCAGTATTTT. Amino acid sequence: CASSQEGGDTQYF.

The rearrangement joins TRBV27 to TRBJ2-5, with a possible D match to TRBD2 (5 bases). V lost 5 bases to trimming and J lost 7 bases, with 14 bases between them. This CDR3 region has 13 residues. Germline loops: CDR1 MNHEY, CDR2 SMNVEV (reference sequence). CDR3 DNA: TGTGCCAGCAGTCCTATGTGGGGAGCGACCCAGTACTTC. Translated, it gives CASSPMWGATQYF.

The V gene is TRBV14, the J gene TRBJ1-1; 7 nucleotides agree with TRBD1. Germline loops: CDR1 SGHDN, CDR2 FVKESK. The CDR3 extends over 17 amino acids. The junction had 9 bases not matched to a gene; V was cut back by 1 base and J by 1 base. The CDR3 sequence is CASSQAYRGGKNTEAFF. In DNA, the CDR3 is TGTGCCAGCAGCCAAGCCTACAGGGGAGGGAAGAACACTGAAGCTTTCTTT.

The genes are TRBV19 and TRBJ2-7; TRBD1 matches at 8 bases. V lost 10 bases to trimming and J lost 3 bases; unmatched junction nucleotides: 8. Germline CDR1 and CDR2: LNHDA and SQIVND (reference sequence). CDR3 length equals 13 residues. Written as DNA, the CDR3 is TGTGCCACTAAGGGACAGGAGGTCTACGAGCAGTACTTC. As protein: CATKGQEVYEQYF.

This chain joins TRBV10-2 and TRBJ2-3, with 9 nucleotides matching TRBD1. The CDR3 runs to 14 residues. J was trimmed by 3 bases and V by 4 bases; bases with no gene match: 2. Germline V lookup: CDR1 WSHSY, CDR2 SAAADI. The DNA for the CDR3 is TGCGCCAGCAGTGTACAGGGGGCAACAGATACGCAGTATTTT. It yields the protein CASSVQGATDTQYF.

The count of this clone is one. The chain links TRBV2 to TRBJ2-7; 14 bases agree with TRBD2. Trimming removed 3 bases from V and 7 bases from J; junction bases left unmatched: 8. The V gene's germline CDR1 is SNHLY and CDR2 FYNNEI. This CDR3 is built from 16 residues. Here the CDR3 DNA reads TGTGCCAGCAGTGAGGGACTAGCGGGAGAGGGGACGGAGCAGTACTTC. Amino acids: CASSEGLAGEGTEQYF.

The chain recombines TRBV27 with TRBJ1-1; D uncertain. V lost 7 bases and J 2 bases, leaving 14 bases between the germline ends. Germline CDR1 MNHEY, CDR2 SMNVEV (reference sequence). The CDR3 totals 14 residues. DNA of the CDR3: TGTGCCAGCACACCGGTACCCGGAAACACTGAAGCTTTCTTT. It translates to CASTPVPGNTEAFF.

The chain joins TRBV11-2 to TRBJ2-2; D remains unclear. CDR3 length: 13 amino acids. With 5 bases removed from V and 2 bases from J, the gap between germline ends came to 6 bases. Germline values: CDR1 SGHAT, CDR2 FQNNGV. CDR3 nucleotides: TGTGCCAGCAGCGAAACCAACACCGGGGAGCTGTTTTTT. Translation gives CASSETNTGELFF.

As for this clone: The sample carries other DNA sequences with the same CDR3. The chain uses TRBV7-9 and TRBJ1-1; D may be TRBD1 (6 bases). Per germline, CDR1 SEHNR and CDR2 FQNEAQ (reference sequence). The CDR3 is 15 residues long. V lost 1 base and J 0 bases, leaving 9 bases between the germline ends. This CDR3 is CASSLVGGLNTEAFF. CDR3 sequence (DNA): TGTGCCAGCAGCTTAGTCGGGGGGCTGAACACTGAAGCTTTCTTT.